A selection of T cell receptor beta chains follows, all from one sample in a study of CD8+CD57+ T cells in acquired aplastic anemia. MiXCR, run by TCRdb on the reads, gives a single entry per CDR3 protein. The profile shows around 250,000 distinct CDR3 sequences, 65% to 90% of them singletons. Sequenced sample: sorted CD4+, CD8+, or CD8+CD57+ T cells (not recorded which) from PBMCs. These receptors originate from a human donor with aplastic anemia. The CDR3 runs from the conserved cysteine through the conserved F or W. A D gene is named only where the DNA matches it firmly. Clone size is given for some rows only: seen once, a few or many times, or a class if the clone is expanded.

v_gene	d_gene	j_gene	abundance	CDR3aa	CDR3nt
TRBV6-6	NA	TRBJ2-2	few	CATSDTNTGELFF	TGTGCCACCAGTGATACGAACACCGGGGAGCTGTTTTTT
TRBV7-9	NA	TRBJ1-5	NA	CASSSATDHQPQHF	TGTGCCAGCAGCTCCGCGACAGACCATCAGCCCCAGCATTTT
TRBV9	TRBD1	TRBJ1-1	once	CASSDRTGGTGEPFF	TGTGCCAGCAGCGACCGGACAGGGGGCACCGGGGAGCCTTTCTTT
TRBV7-8	NA	TRBJ2-3	NA	CASSFPGRGANTQYF	TGTGCCAGCAGCTTCCCGGGAAGGGGCGCTAATACGCAGTATTTT
TRBV7-8	NA	TRBJ2-5	NA	CASSRGSERGTQYF	TGTGCCAGCAGCAGAGGCAGCGAGAGAGGGACCCAGTACTTC
TRBV7-3	NA	TRBJ1-5	NA	CASADGGTAVQHF	TGTGCCAGCGCGGACGGGGGCACCGCTGTGCAGCATTTT
TRBV7-8	NA	TRBJ2-4	NA	CAGSGEGNPGSHNNIQYF	TGTGCCGGCAGCGGAGAGGGAAATCCTGGTTCGCACAATAACATTCAGTACTTC
TRBV7-9	NA	TRBJ1-5	NA	CASSQGLAGGYTFHF	TGCGCCAGCAGCCAAGGCCTTGCAGGTGGCTACACCTTCCATTTT
TRBV18	TRBD1	TRBJ1-6	many	CASSHGQDPYNSPLHF	TGTGCCAGCTCACATGGACAGGATCCCTATAATTCACCCCTCCACTTT
TRBV7-9	NA	TRBJ2-3	NA	CASSSGEDSQYF	TGTGCCAGCAGCTCAGGGGAGGATTCGCAGTACTTT
TRBV5-1	NA	TRBJ2-7	NA	CASSFPTDTYEQYF	TGCGCCAGCAGCTTCCCAACAGATACCTACGAGCAGTACTTC
TRBV9	NA	TRBJ1-4	NA	CASSEGSDTQFFEKLFF	TGTGCCAGCAGCGAGGGTTCAGATACGCAGTTTTTTGAAAAACTGTTTTTT
TRBV9	NA	TRBJ2-3	few	CASSVASDTHYFYF	TGTGCCAGCAGCGTAGCGTCAGATACCCATTATTTTTATTTT
TRBV7-4	TRBD2	TRBJ2-1	once	CASSVLAGVSNEQFF	TGTGCCAGCAGCGTTCTAGCGGGGGTTTCCAATGAGCAGTTCTTC
TRBV2	TRBD1	TRBJ2-1	many	CASRGQGSGEQFF	TGTGCCAGCAGGGGACAGGGGTCAGGTGAGCAGTTCTTC
TRBV5-8	NA	TRBJ2-1	few	CASSLDRGGYYNEQFF	TGTGCCAGCAGCTTGGACAGGGGGGGGTACTACAATGAGCAGTTCTTC
TRBV7-9	TRBD1	TRBJ2-2	NA	CARRGPRDTGYLVF	TGTGCCAGAAGGGGGCCTAGGGACACCGGGTACTTGGTTTTT
TRBV7-2	NA	TRBJ2-5	once	CASSPKGETQYF	TGTGCCAGCAGCCCGAAAGGAGAGACCCAGTACTTC
TRBV7-9	NA	TRBJ2-1	few	CASSLAGSYEAHVF	TGTGCCAGCAGCTTAGCGGGTAGCTACGAGGCGCACGTCTTC
TRBV11-3	TRBD2	TRBJ2-1	NA	CASSLDVTGLADNEQFF	TGTGCCAGCAGCTTAGATGTGACAGGACTAGCGGATAATGAGCAGTTCTTC
TRBV7-8	NA	TRBJ2-1	NA	CASSGSGGPYTQQFF	TGTGCCAGCAGTGGGTCCGGAGGCCCCTATACGCAGCAGTTCTTC
TRBV7-8	NA	TRBJ1-6	few	CASSLGEGGYTSSLHF	TGTGCCAGCAGCTTGGGGGAGGGCGGCTATACCTCTTCCCTCCACTTT
TRBV7-9	NA	TRBJ1-2	NA	CASRDGGRAVRRGYTF	NA
TRBV20-1	NA	TRBJ1-4	NA	CSAIGRANEKLFF	TGCAGTGCTATTGGACGGGCTAATGAAAAACTGTTTTTT
TRBV7-6	TRBD2	TRBJ2-3	NA	CASSLAGGQYSGSF	TGTGCCAGCAGCTTGGCGGGGGGTCAGTACTCCGGGTCATTT
TRBV7-9	TRBD1	TRBJ2-3	NA	CASGLGGTDAQYF	TGTGCCAGCGGCTTAGGGGGCACAGACGCGCAGTACTTT
TRBV24-1	NA	TRBJ2-6	few	CASRRDSISGANVLTF	TGTGCCAGCAGGCGGGACAGTATCTCTGGGGCCAACGTCCTGACTTTC
TRBV6-5	NA	TRBJ1-1	NA	CASIEGQGLEAFF	TGTGCCAGCATCGAGGGGCAGGGGCTCGAAGCTTTCTTT
TRBV2	TRBD2	TRBJ2-3	NA	CASGLAGGPEPQFF	TGTGCCAGCGGGTTAGCGGGCGGTCCTGAGCCGCAGTTTTTT
TRBV29-1	NA	TRBJ2-7	NA	CSVELRGLNTYEQYF	TGCAGCGTTGAACTACGGGGACTCAACACCTACGAGCAGTACTTC
TRBV20-1	NA	TRBJ1-3	NA	CSADRISGNTIYF	TGCAGTGCTGACAGAATCTCTGGAAACACCATATATTTT
TRBV20-1	NA	TRBJ2-1	NA	CSARRGGGDNEQFF	TGCAGTGCTAGGCGAGGGGGGGGGGACAATGAGCAGTTCTTC
TRBV7-2	NA	TRBJ1-2	NA	CASSSRPPYGYTF	TGTGCCAGCAGCTCTAGACCCCCTTATGGCTACACCTTC
TRBV7-8	TRBD1	TRBJ1-3	few	CASSLTGGNSGNTIYF	TGTGCCAGCAGCTTGACAGGGGGAAACTCTGGAAACACCATATATTTT
TRBV9	NA	TRBJ2-4	many	CASSAQGGDVAKNIQYF	TGTGCCAGCAGCGCCCAGGGTGGGGACGTAGCCAAAAACATTCAGTACTTC
TRBV5-6	TRBD1	TRBJ1-1	NA	CASSWGQAGNTEAFF	TGTGCCAGCAGCTGGGGACAGGCAGGGAACACTGAAGCTTTCTTT
TRBV19	NA	TRBJ2-1	few	CASKAGDEQFF	TGTGCCAGTAAAGCGGGTGATGAGCAGTTCTTC
TRBV7-6	NA	TRBJ2-3	NA	CASSLAGGPEPQRF	TGTGCCAGCAGCTTAGCGGGAGGTCCGGAGCCGCAACGATTT
TRBV7-2	NA	TRBJ2-5	NA	CASSLSAGVAETQYF	TGTGCCAGCAGCTTAAGTGCGGGCGTCGCAGAGACGCAGTACTTC
TRBV24-1	NA	TRBJ2-3	NA	CATSDHGTDTQYF	TGTGCCACCAGTGACCATGGCACAGATACGCAGTATTTT
TRBV29-1	NA	TRBJ1-1	few	CSVVRGTEAFF	TGCAGCGTTGTCAGGGGAACTGAAGCTTTCTTT
TRBV9	NA	TRBJ2-5	NA	CASSLGDRTKETEYF	TGTGCCAGCAGCTTAGGCGACAGGACAAAAGAGACCGAGTACTTC
TRBV15	NA	TRBJ2-3	NA	CATRDGGIDKQYF	TGTGCCACCAGGGACGGGGGCATAGATAAGCAGTATTTT
TRBV7-9	NA	TRBJ1-6	NA	CASSFRADKSPDHF	TGTGCCAGCAGCTTCCGTGCGGATAAGTCCCCCGACCACTTT
TRBV2	NA	TRBJ2-7	few	CASRGVRLGEQYF	TGTGCCAGCAGGGGCGTCAGGCTTGGGGAGCAGTACTTC
TRBV7-2	TRBD2	TRBJ2-2	NA	CASSLARAGGSAGELFF	TGTGCCAGCAGCTTAGCGCGAGCGGGAGGGTCGGCCGGGGAGCTGTTTTTT
TRBV7-3	NA	TRBJ1-1	NA	CASSIEATADKDSFF	TGTGCCAGCTCAATAGAGGCCACCGCCGATAAAGACTCATTCTTT
TRBV7-6	TRBD1	TRBJ2-1	many	CASSSLDRGRTYNEQFF	TGTGCCAGCAGCTCGCTCGACAGGGGGCGTACCTACAATGAGCAGTTCTTC
TRBV9	NA	TRBJ2-3	NA	CASSAQTADTQYF	TGTGCCAGCAGCGCCCAAACGGCAGATACGCAGTATTTT
TRBV7-2	NA	TRBJ2-3	NA	CASSLDRTRNTQYF	TGTGCCAGCAGCTTAGATCGGACACGGAATACGCAGTATTTT